The rows below give T cell receptor beta chains drawn from one sample of a study of CD8 T cells in Susac syndrome. Each CDR3 protein is one row after TCRdb ran MiXCR on the immunoSEQ multiplex PCR reads. Of 160,000 or so distinct CDR3 sequences listed, around 94% were seen once; the top ten hold roughly 0.11%. Sequencing input: CD4+ T cells from PBMCs. The receptors here all came from a human donor with Susac syndrome. CDR3s include the opening cysteine and the closing phenylalanine or tryptophan. A D gene is named only where the DNA matches it firmly. Some rows have no size entry. The others give once, few or many, or a class for an expanded clone.

TRBJ2-7	NA	NA	TRBV3-1	CASSQRVSTYEQYF	TGTGCCAGCAGCCAAAGAGTGTCGACCTACGAGCAGTACTTC
TRBJ2-5	NA	NA	TRBV19	CASSQRQPGETQYF	TGTGCCAGTAGTCAGCGACAGCCTGGGGAGACCCAGTACTTC
TRBJ2-3	NA	NA	TRBV29-1	CSVGGGTVADTQYF	TGCAGCGTCGGGGGGGGGACAGTTGCAGATACGCAGTATTTT
TRBJ2-1	NA	TRBD2	TRBV7-3	CASSFGLAVNNEQFF	TGTGCCAGCAGCTTCGGACTAGCGGTCAACAATGAGCAGTTCTTC
TRBJ2-7	NA	NA	TRBV7-9	CASSLGGVDEQYF	TGTGCCAGCAGCTTAGGTGGGGTCGACGAGCAGTACTTC
TRBJ2-1	NA	NA	TRBV5-6	CASTPRSWVNEQFF	TGTGCCAGCACCCCTCGGTCATGGGTCAATGAGCAGTTCTTC
TRBJ1-5	NA	NA	TRBV12-3/TRBV12-4	CASSPYTGKGQPQHF	TGTGCCAGCAGTCCGTACACAGGGAAGGGTCAGCCCCAGCATTTT
TRBJ2-3	NA	NA	TRBV6-6	CASSYLAPSDTQYF	TGTGCCAGCAGTTATCTCGCGCCGTCAGATACGCAGTATTTT
TRBJ2-1	NA	TRBD1	TRBV3-1	CASSQDRGRWNEQFF	TGTGCCAGCAGCCAAGACAGGGGGCGTTGGAATGAGCAGTTCTTC
TRBJ1-6	NA	NA	TRBV21-1	CASSEVGGRAFSVGSLHF	TGTGCCAGCAGCGAGGTGGGTGGACGGGCATTTTCGGTTGGATCCCTCCACTTT
TRBJ2-7	NA	TRBD2	TRBV7-2	CASSPRTSGGEQYF	TGTGCCAGCAGCCCTCGGACTAGCGGTGGGGAGCAGTACTTC
TRBJ2-7	NA	TRBD2	TRBV9	CASIWGGKNEQYF	TGTGCCAGCATATGGGGGGGTAAGAACGAGCAGTACTTC
TRBJ2-6	NA	TRBD1	TRBV5-1	CASSPGQAGANVLTF	TGCGCCAGCAGCCCGGGACAGGCTGGGGCCAACGTCCTGACTTTC
TRBJ2-5	NA	TRBD1	TRBV7-9	CASSKTGGYQETQYF	TGTGCCAGCAGCAAGACAGGGGGCTACCAAGAGACCCAGTACTTC
TRBJ2-3	once	NA	TRBV30	CAWSGEDTQYF	TGTGCCTGGAGTGGGGAAGATACGCAGTATTTT
TRBJ2-4	NA	NA	TRBV11-2	CASSLVAGEAKNIQYF	TGTGCCAGCAGCTTAGTTGCAGGGGAAGCCAAAAACATTCAGTACTTC
TRBJ2-3	NA	TRBD1	TRBV20-1	CSASATTGTTDTQYF	TGCAGTGCTAGCGCTACGACAGGGACAACAGATACGCAGTATTTT
TRBJ1-2	NA	TRBD1	TRBV7-8	CASSPGDRGPAGYTF	TGTGCCAGCAGCCCGGGGGACAGGGGGCCGGCTGGCTACACCTTC
TRBJ2-6	NA	NA	TRBV15	CATSFSGANVLTF	TGTGCCACCAGCTTCTCTGGGGCCAACGTCCTGACTTTC
TRBJ2-7	NA	NA	TRBV5-1	CATHTGTTYEQYF	TGCGCCACCCACACGGGGACCACCTACGAGCAGTACTTC
TRBJ2-7	once	NA	TRBV7-2	CASSLPGGGEQYF	TGTGCCAGCAGCCTGCCCGGGGGAGGCGAGCAGTACTTC
TRBJ2-3	NA	NA	TRBV7-2	CASSIGGPSDTQYF	TGTGCCAGCAGCATCGGGGGGCCGTCAGATACGCAGTATTTT
TRBJ2-4	once	TRBD2	TRBV5-6	CASSSIGLGTKNIQYF	TGTGCCAGCAGCTCCATCGGACTAGGGACCAAAAACATTCAGTACTTC
TRBJ1-2	NA	TRBD1	TRBV6-6	CASTSTGGADGYTF	TGTGCCAGCACTTCAACAGGGGGGGCAGATGGCTACACCTTC
TRBJ2-3	NA	TRBD2	TRBV30	CAWISKRGDNTQYF	TGTGCCTGGATCTCCAAGCGGGGGGATAATACGCAGTATTTT
TRBJ2-2	NA	NA	TRBV28	CASSHPRVANTGELFF	TGTGCCAGCAGTCACCCCAGGGTCGCGAACACCGGGGAGCTGTTTTTT
TRBJ1-6	NA	NA	TRBV6-2/TRBV6-3	CASSYAGNGNSPLHF	TGTGCCAGCAGTTACGCCGGGAACGGTAATTCACCCCTCCACTTT
TRBJ2-1	NA	NA	TRBV5-6	CASSFLQGNEQFF	TGTGCCAGCAGCTTCCTCCAGGGGAATGAGCAGTTCTTC
TRBJ2-3	NA	NA	TRBV15	CATSRDVGDTQYF	TGTGCCACCAGCAGAGATGTGGGAGATACGCAGTATTTT
TRBJ2-2	NA	TRBD1	TRBV3-1	CASSQMTGPGELFF	TGTGCCAGCAGCCAAATGACAGGGCCCGGGGAGCTGTTTTTT
TRBJ2-2	NA	NA	TRBV20-1	CSAPRALNTGELFF	TGCAGTGCCCCCCGGGCCCTTAACACCGGGGAGCTGTTTTTT
TRBJ1-2	NA	TRBD1	TRBV27	CASRRTGGEGYTF	TGTGCCAGCAGACGGACAGGGGGGGAGGGCTACACCTTC
TRBJ1-6	NA	NA	TRBV20-1	CSANPLSSNSPLHF	TGCAGTGCCAATCCACTAAGCAGTAATTCACCCCTCCACTTT
TRBJ1-1	NA	NA	TRBV6-5	CASNAGALGNTEAFF	TGTGCCAGCAACGCGGGGGCATTAGGGAACACTGAAGCTTTCTTT
TRBJ2-7	NA	TRBD1	TRBV15	CATSRGGQGAGEQYF	TGTGCCACCAGCAGAGGCGGGCAGGGGGCTGGGGAGCAGTACTTC
TRBJ1-1	NA	NA	TRBV6-1	CASKVDSYTEAFF	TGTGCCAGCAAGGTGGACAGCTACACTGAAGCTTTCTTT
TRBJ1-2	NA	NA	TRBV9	CASSVGPDNYGYTF	TGTGCCAGCAGCGTCGGTCCGGATAACTATGGCTACACCTTC
TRBJ2-6	NA	NA	TRBV3-1	CASAGQGVSGANVLTF	TGTGCCAGCGCGGGGCAGGGTGTCTCTGGGGCCAACGTCCTGACTTTC
TRBJ2-5	NA	TRBD2	TRBV12-5	CASGLVISGGEETQYF	TGTGCTAGTGGTTTGGTTATAAGCGGGGGTGAAGAGACCCAGTACTTC
TRBJ1-6	NA	NA	TRBV20-1	CSASSPENSPLHF	TGCAGTGCTTCATCCCCGGAGAATTCACCCCTCCACTTT
TRBJ1-5	NA	TRBD1	TRBV23-1	CASRPGQAKGQPQHF	TGCGCCAGCAGACCGGGACAGGCAAAGGGTCAGCCCCAGCATTTT